The 28 T cell receptor beta chains below all came from one sample that was sequenced in a study of blood T cells in healthy people across ages. It was with a sample-barcoded 5' primer and a J-beta primer mix that a second PCR of roughly 7 to 12 cycles was run. TCRdb itself ran the 5' RACE reads through MiXCR, one entry per CDR3 protein. The table has 600,000 to 1,000,000 distinct CDR3 sequences, 20% to 30% seen once. These data were likewise used in another study, on T cells of mothers and their children.

Material: blood. These receptors all stem from a boy between 10 and 17 years old in good health.

This clonotype was recorded a few times. The rearrangement links TRBV28 to TRBJ2-4; D remains ambiguous. V gave up 1 base and J gave up 0 bases, with 4 bases separating them. Per the germline V gene, CDR1 is MDHEN and CDR2 is SYDVKM. This CDR3 region has 14 residues. CDR3: CASSLSEAKNIQYF. In nucleotides, the CDR3 is TGTGCCAGCAGTTTATCAGAAGCCAAAAACATTCAGTACTTC.

The V and J genes are TRBV4-1 and TRBJ1-1; D unresolved. Trimming removed 0 bases at V and 8 bases at J, with 13 bases between. CDR1 MGHRA and CDR2 YSYEKL come from the germline V gene. The CDR3 has 14 residues. The chain's CDR3 is CASSQDKMAAEAFF. CDR3 DNA sequence: TGCGCCAGCAGCCAAGATAAAATGGCAGCCGAAGCTTTCTTT.

The sample holds a few counts of this clonotype. This chain uses TRBV3-1 with TRBJ1-2; TRBD1 is a possible D gene (5 bases). CDR1 and CDR2 (germline): LGHDT, YNNKEL (reference sequence). Trimming shortened V by 0 bases and J by 5 bases, and 13 bases separated the two germline ends. The CDR3 is made up of 15 amino acids. CDR3 DNA: TGTGCCAGCAGCCAAGATATGGGGGATTCTTATGGCTACACCTTC. It translates to CASSQDMGDSYGYTF. Combining the CDR3 with reference TRBV3-1 and TRBJ1-2 gives the whole variable domain DTAVSQTPKYLVTQMGNDKSIKCEQNLGHDTMYWYKQDSKKFLKIMFSYNNKELIINETVPNRFSPKSPDKAHLNLHINSLELGDSAVYFCASSQDMGDSYGYTFGSGTRLTVV.

This chain connects TRBV9 to TRBJ2-6; D unclear. V was clipped by 0 bases and J by 0 bases, with 4 bases between them. The CDR3 is 15 residues long. Germline-derived CDR1 and CDR2 are SGDLS and YYNGEE. CDR3 nucleotides: TGTGCCAGCAGCGTAGCTCTCTCTGGGGCCAACGTCCTGACTTTC. It is translated as CASSVALSGANVLTF. Drawing the rest from reference TRBV9 and TRBJ2-6, the complete variable domain is DSGVTQTPKHLITATGQRVTLRCSPRSGDLSVYWYQQSLDQGLQFLIQYYNGEERAKGNILERFSAQQFPDLHSELNLSSLELGDSALYFCASSVALSGANVLTFGAGSRLTVL.

The chain has TRBV20-1 and TRBJ1-4, with D tentatively TRBD1 (6 bases). Per germline, CDR1 DFQATT and CDR2 SNEGSKA (reference sequence). V shed 0 bases and J shed 1 base, with 15 bases lying between them. CDR3 length: 17 amino acids. The CDR3 spells CSARDLEQGKTNEKLFF. CDR3 bases: TGCAGTGCTAGAGATCTCGAGCAGGGGAAAACTAATGAAAAACTGTTTTTT.

The chain has TRBV6-2 or TRBV6-3 and TRBJ2-1, with TRBD2 matching over 9 bases. V shed 5 bases, J shed 4 bases, and the junction held 15 bases outside the gene matches. Germline values: CDR1 MNHEY, CDR2 SVGEGT. The CDR3 is made up of 18 amino acids. The CDR3 DNA follows: TGTGCCAGCAGTGGACGAACTAGCGGGCTTAGCGGGTACAATGAGCAGTTCTTC. It yields the protein CASSGRTSGLSGYNEQFF.

This clonotype was recorded once. This chain connects TRBV6-5 to TRBJ2-1; 7 nucleotides agree with TRBD2. Germline V gene lookup returns CDR1 MNHEY and CDR2 SVGAGI. Unmatched junction bases numbered 15, after V lost 2 bases and J lost 8 bases. The length of the CDR3 is 17 residues. Written as DNA, the CDR3 is TGTGCCAGCAGTTACCTGACCGGGACTGGCGGGAGCCATGAGCAGTTCTTC. Protein sequence: CASSYLTGTGGSHEQFF.

This clonotype was observed a few times. The chain's CDR3 is CASSLWDLTYNSPLHF. In nucleotides, the CDR3 is TGTGCCAGCAGTTTGTGGGATTTGACCTATAATTCACCCCTCCACTTT. This chain joins TRBV27 and TRBJ1-6; no firm D call. The CDR3 length is 16 residues. V dropped 3 bases and J dropped 2 bases, with 11 bases sitting between them. Germline lookup yields CDR1 MNHEY and CDR2 SMNVEV (reference sequence).

The chain links TRBV5-1 to TRBJ1-1, with D possibly TRBD1 on 5 matching bases. V gave up 4 bases and J gave up 9 bases, with 16 bases separating them. The CDR3 contains 13 residues. Germline loops: CDR1 SGHRS, CDR2 YFSETQ. This CDR3 is CASSVRGDSKAFF. CDR3 sequence (DNA): TGCGCCAGCAGCGTCCGGGGAGACAGTAAAGCTTTCTTT.

This clonotype was observed a handful of times. As DNA, the CDR3 is TGTGCCAGCAGTTTACGGGACAGGACAGCTTTCTTT. Translating gives CASSLRDRTAFF. The rearrangement links TRBV12-3 or TRBV12-4 to TRBJ1-1, with 8 bases matching TRBD1. V trimming: 2 bases; J trimming: 10 bases; junction bases outside the gene matches: 3. The CDR3 length is 12 residues.

V gene TRBV28 combines with J gene TRBJ1-2, with no clear D. Trimming took off 6 bases at V and 5 bases at J, with 7 bases between the two ends. The CDR3 contains 11 residues. CDR1 is MDHEN, CDR2 SYDVKM, per germline. CDR3: CASSGFYGYTF. In DNA, the CDR3 is TGTGCCAGCAGCGGGTTTTATGGCTACACCTTC.

The rearrangement joins TRBV15 to TRBJ1-4; D gene ambiguous. V lost 0 bases to trimming and J lost 0 bases, with 8 bases between them. Looked up from germline, CDR1 is LNHNV and CDR2 is YYDKDF (reference sequence). This CDR3 has 16 residues. CDR3 sequence: CATSRDWVATNEKLFF. In DNA, the CDR3 is TGTGCCACCAGCAGAGATTGGGTTGCAACTAATGAAAAACTGTTTTTT.

The J gene is TRBJ2-5, the V gene TRBV4-2; TRBD2 agrees at 9 bases. The end of the DNA fits TRBJ2-1 better, so the J call may be wrong. The germline CDR1 and CDR2 sequences are LGHNA and YNFKEQ. The CDR3 spans 16 residues. CDR3 in DNA: TGTGCCAGCAGCCGAGATTTGGCTAGCGGGACGAATGAGCAGTTCTTC. Amino acid sequence: CASSRDLASGTNEQFF.

V is TRBV4-3 and J is TRBJ2-5; TRBD2 matches 8 bases. Judging by the DNA end, TRBJ2-7 fits better; the J call may be wrong. The CDR3 spans 16 residues. Germline values: CDR1 LGHNA, CDR2 YSLEER. This CDR3 reads CASSQDRGGEGYEQYF. The CDR3 DNA reads TGCGCCAGCAGCCAAGATCGGGGGGGAGAAGGCTACGAGCAGTACTTC.

Only a few counts were recorded for this clonotype. The rearrangement joins TRBV15 to TRBJ1-4; D unclear. CDR1 LNHNV and CDR2 YYDKDF come from the germline V gene (reference sequence). CDR3 length: 18 residues. V was pared by 0 bases and J by 0 bases, with 14 bases between. The CDR3 DNA follows: TGTGCCACCAGCAGAGATAGCGGCGCCGGGGCAACTAATGAAAAACTGTTTTTT. Its translation is CATSRDSGAGATNEKLFF.

The rearrangement joins TRBV6-6 to TRBJ2-5; no clear D gene. This CDR3 spans 14 amino acids. Germline V lookup: CDR1 MNHNY, CDR2 SVGAGI (reference sequence). The V end was cut by 0 bases, the J end by 2 bases, with 7 bases between. DNA of the CDR3: TGTGCCAGCAGTTACTCAGAACTGCAAGAGACCCAGTACTTC. It codes for CASSYSELQETQYF.

The CDR3 DNA reads TGCGCCAGCAGCCACGCCCTTGGCACCGGGGAGCTGTTTTTT. Protein product: CASSHALGTGELFF. The chain combines TRBV4-1 with TRBJ2-2; D gene unclear. Germline-derived CDR1 and CDR2 are MGHRA and YSYEKL. This CDR3 contains 14 residues. Trimming pared 3 bases from V and 4 bases from J, leaving 9 bases between.

This clonotype was counted a few times. The chain uses TRBV28 and TRBJ1-4, with a tentative D call TRBD1 (5 bases). This CDR3 has 13 amino acids. From germline, CDR1 is MDHEN and CDR2 SYDVKM. V dropped 10 bases and J dropped 8 bases, with 17 bases sitting between them. This CDR3 is CAILSGSGEKLFF. The CDR3 nucleotides are TGTGCCATCCTATCAGGGTCGGGAGAAAAACTGTTTTTT.

This sequence joins TRBV7-8 and TRBJ2-7, with D maybe TRBD2 (7 bases). The CDR3 has 16 amino acids. In germline, CDR1 is SGHVS, CDR2 FQNEAQ. The germline V and J ends were trimmed by 2 bases and 3 bases, with 17 bases remaining between them. CDR3 sequence reads: CASSLRLGGGDYEQYF. CDR3 bases: TGTGCCAGCAGCTTAAGGTTGGGAGGGGGAGACTACGAGCAGTACTTC.

This clonotype was recorded a few times. This chain uses TRBV5-1 with TRBJ2-7; TRBD2 might be the D (6 bases). Trimming left V 1 base short and J 6 bases short, with 17 bases between. The CDR3 is 15 amino acids. CDR1 SGHRS and CDR2 YFSETQ come from the germline V gene. The CDR3: CASSLSPSENSEQYF. The CDR3 DNA reads TGCGCCAGCAGCTTGAGTCCTAGCGAAAACTCCGAGCAGTACTTC.

The chain uses TRBV28 and TRBJ1-1; 11 bases align to TRBD1. J lost 6 bases, V lost 8 bases, and 5 bases had no gene match. Germline V lookup: CDR1 MDHEN, CDR2 SYDVKM. The CDR3 covers 13 residues. CDR3: CASAPDRGPEAFF. The CDR3 nucleotides are TGTGCCAGCGCCCCGGACAGGGGGCCTGAAGCTTTCTTT.

The rearrangement joins TRBV27 to TRBJ1-1; perhaps TRBD1 as D (5 bases). The CDR3 loop spans 14 amino acids. CDR1 and CDR2 from the germline V gene are MNHEY and SMNVEV (reference sequence). V dropped 9 bases and J dropped 3 bases, with 17 bases sitting between them. DNA for the CDR3: TGTGCCAGTAGTCGATTCGTGGGGGACACTGAAGCTTTCTTT. It translates to CASSRFVGDTEAFF.

The chain couples TRBV12-3 or TRBV12-4 to TRBJ2-1; no firm D call. Trimming stripped 4 bases from V and 4 bases from J, with 8 bases between. The CDR3 spans 13 residues. As DNA, the CDR3 is TGTGCCAGCAGTTCCCCAAATTACAATGAGCAGTTCTTC. Translating gives CASSSPNYNEQFF.

This clonotype has a handful of counts. The rearrangement uses TRBV3-1 and TRBJ2-3, with D unresolved. Between the trimmed V and J ends, which lost 4 bases and 2 bases, there was a span of 13 bases. Germline V gene lookup returns CDR1 LGHDT and CDR2 YNNKEL (reference sequence). The CDR3 totals 15 residues. The CDR3 protein is CASSPVVYDTDTQYF. CDR3 in DNA: TGTGCCAGCAGCCCGGTTGTGTATGACACAGATACGCAGTATTTT.

This clonotype was seen a handful of times. The J gene is TRBJ1-4, the V gene TRBV7-2; no clear D. The germline V gene has CDR1 SGHTA and CDR2 FQGNSA. The CDR3 runs 14 residues. V lost 1 base, J lost 10 bases, and 13 bases lay in between. Here the CDR3 DNA reads TGTGCCAGCAGCTTAGGGCAGCCGTTTGGAAAACTGTTTTTT. This encodes CASSLGQPFGKLFF.

This clonotype was detected only a few times. The V call is TRBV4-3, the J call TRBJ2-7, with 15 bases identical to TRBD2. V trimming: 4 bases; J trimming: 4 bases; junction bases outside the gene matches: 14. This CDR3 region has 19 residues. Germline assignment: CDR1 LGHNA and CDR2 YSLEER. In nucleotides, the CDR3 is TGCGCCAGCAGCCGAGGGACTAGCGGGGGGACCTCTAACTCATACGAGCAGTACTTC. This translates into CASSRGTSGGTSNSYEQYF.

This chain connects TRBV28 to TRBJ2-1, with TRBD1 matching over 7 bases. Gene TRBJ2-5 matches the end of the DNA better, so the J call may be wrong. The CDR3 spans 17 residues. The V gene's germline CDR1 is MDHEN and CDR2 SYDVKM. CDR3 loop: CASSFPRQGLDRETQYF. DNA for the CDR3: TGTGCCAGCAGTTTCCCTAGACAGGGCCTTGACCGGGAGACCCAGTACTTC.

The CDR3 DNA sequence: TGTGCCAGCAGTTCGTCAAGCACTGAAGCTTTCTTT. It specifies CASSSSSTEAFF. V is TRBV6-5 and J is TRBJ1-1; D is unclear. V was pared by 4 bases and J by 4 bases, with 7 bases between. This CDR3 spans 12 amino acids. The V gene's germline CDR1 is MNHEY and CDR2 SVGAGI.